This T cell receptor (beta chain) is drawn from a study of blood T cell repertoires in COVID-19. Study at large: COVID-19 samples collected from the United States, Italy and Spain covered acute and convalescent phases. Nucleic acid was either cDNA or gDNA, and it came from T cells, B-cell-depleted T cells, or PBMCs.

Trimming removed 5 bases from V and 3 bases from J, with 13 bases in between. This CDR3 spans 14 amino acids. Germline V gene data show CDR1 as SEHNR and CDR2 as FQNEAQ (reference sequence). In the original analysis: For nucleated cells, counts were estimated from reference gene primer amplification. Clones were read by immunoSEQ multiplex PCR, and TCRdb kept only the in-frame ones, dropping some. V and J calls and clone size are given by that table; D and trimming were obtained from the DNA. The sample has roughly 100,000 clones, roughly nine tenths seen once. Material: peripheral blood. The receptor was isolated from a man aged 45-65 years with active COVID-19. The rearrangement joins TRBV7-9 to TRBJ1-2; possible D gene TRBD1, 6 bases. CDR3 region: CASSPQGADYGYTF. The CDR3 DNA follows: TGTGCCAGCAGCCCACAGGGAGCAGACTATGGCTACACCTTC.